This T cell receptor (beta chain) was observed in a study of T-cell memory formation after mild COVID-19. Overall study results and limits: That cross-reactive memory joined was suggested by some responding clones appearing in pre-infection memory. Contracting CD8+ clones were enriched in EMRA, CD4+ mainly in CM and EM.

This clonotype appeared a few times. Antigen: not known. CDR1 and CDR2 from the germline V gene are LGHDT and YNNKEL (reference sequence). The ends were cut back, 0 bases at V and 3 bases at J, with 24 bases in the middle. The CDR3 spans 19 residues. Constant-segment primers were used for 5'RACE, and the resulting TCR alpha and TCR beta cDNA libraries carried sample barcodes and UMIs. TCRdb re-derived calls from the 5' RACE reads in MiXCR, one entry per CDR3 protein. This table has approximately 350,000 distinct CDR3 sequences, over 25% appearing once. The TCR comes from an adult woman who had mild COVID-19 (a few samples of this study predate the infection). Cell type and time point are not known. The specimen was PBMCs or a T cell subset sorted from them (not recorded which). The gene calls are TRBV3-1 and TRBJ2-7; D might be TRBD2 (6 bases). The CDR3 loop is CASSQDRLGSILTNYEQYF. The CDR3 DNA sequence: TGTGCCAGCAGCCAAGATCGACTCGGGAGTATCCTTACCAACTACGAGCAGTACTTC.